Below, one TCR beta chain is given with its context. Germline values: CDR1 LNHNV, CDR2 YYDKDF (reference sequence). This CDR3 is 14 amino acids long. Trimming stripped 4 bases from V and 5 bases from J, with 14 bases between. This specimen belongs to a study of CD8 T cells in Susac syndrome. RNA was extracted with the RNeasy kit, and a quantity of roughly 0.5 to 1 ug was reverse transcribed using random hexamers. An immunoSEQ multiplex PCR generated amplified TCR beta CDR3 products spanning 54 Vbeta and 13 Jbeta. TCRdb itself ran the immunoSEQ multiplex PCR reads through MiXCR, one entry per CDR3 protein. The table lists about 160,000 distinct CDR3 sequences, about 90% of them singletons.

The sample was CD4+ T cells from PBMCs. The clonotype was recovered from a human donor in good health. This chain connects TRBV15 to TRBJ2-5, with D unclear. Here the CDR3 reads CATSKTASRETQYF. The CDR3 DNA follows: TGTGCCACCAGCAAAACCGCTTCTCGGGAGACCCAGTACTTC. The whole variable domain, filled in from reference TRBV15 and TRBJ2-5, reads DAMVIQNPRYQVTQFGKPVTLSCSQTLNHNVMYWYQQKSSQAPKLLFHYYDKDFNNEADTPDNFQSRRPNTSFCFLDIRSPGLGDTAMYLCATSKTASRETQYFGPGTRLLVL.